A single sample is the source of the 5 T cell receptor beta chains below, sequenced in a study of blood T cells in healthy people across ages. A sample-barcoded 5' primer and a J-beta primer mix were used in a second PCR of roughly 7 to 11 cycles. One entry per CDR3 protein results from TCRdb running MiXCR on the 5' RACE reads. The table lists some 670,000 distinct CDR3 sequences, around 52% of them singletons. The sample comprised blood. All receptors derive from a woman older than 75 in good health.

The DNA of the CDR3 is TGTGCCAGCAGCGTAACCTCCAGTTCTGCGGGAGGGGGGGATGAGCAGTTCTTC. It specifies CASSVTSSSAGGGDEQFF. The chain couples TRBV9 to TRBJ2-1; 9 bases are a match to TRBD2. J was trimmed by 8 bases and V by 1 base; bases with no gene match: 16. Germline values: CDR1 SGDLS, CDR2 YYNGEE. The CDR3 sequence is 18 residues long.

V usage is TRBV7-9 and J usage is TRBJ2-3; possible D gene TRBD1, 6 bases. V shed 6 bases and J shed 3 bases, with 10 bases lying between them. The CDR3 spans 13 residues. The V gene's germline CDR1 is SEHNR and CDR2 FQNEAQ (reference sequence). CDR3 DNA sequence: TGTGCCAGCAGGGACAGTTTGACAGATACGCAGTATTTT. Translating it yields CASRDSLTDTQYF.

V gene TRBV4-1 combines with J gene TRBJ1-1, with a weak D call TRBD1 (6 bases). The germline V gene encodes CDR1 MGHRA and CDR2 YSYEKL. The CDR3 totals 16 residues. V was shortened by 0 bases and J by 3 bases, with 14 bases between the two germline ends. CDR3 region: CASSQDRRGADTEAFF. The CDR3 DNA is TGCGCCAGCAGCCAAGATCGGCGGGGGGCTGACACTGAAGCTTTCTTT.

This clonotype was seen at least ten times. This chain's CDR3 is CASSAGTYNEQFF. CDR3 coding DNA: TGTGCCAGCAGTGCCGGGACGTACAATGAGCAGTTCTTC. The chain links TRBV27 to TRBJ2-1, with D perhaps matching TRBD1 or TRBD2 (5 bases each). Germline-derived CDR1 and CDR2 are MNHEY and SMNVEV (reference sequence). V shed 5 bases and J shed 4 bases, with 9 bases lying between them. CDR3 length: 13 amino acids.

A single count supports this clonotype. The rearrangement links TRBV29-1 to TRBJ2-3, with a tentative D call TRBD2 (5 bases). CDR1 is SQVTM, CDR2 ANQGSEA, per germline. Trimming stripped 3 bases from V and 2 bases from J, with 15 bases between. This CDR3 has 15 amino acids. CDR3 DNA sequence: TGCAGCGTTGACAGGACTTCCTCCTTCACAGATACGCAGTATTTT. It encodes CSVDRTSSFTDTQYF.